Sequencing of this T cell receptor beta chain was carried out in a study of blood T cell repertoires in COVID-19. Here immunoSEQ multiplex PCR was the method, and the copy in TCRdb shows in-frame clones only, minus some. The sample has around 190,000 clones; approximately 91% are singletons. CDR3 size: 15 residues. Losses at the gene ends were 5 bases for V and 2 bases for J; bases not matched to a gene: 9. Germline values: CDR1 SEHNR, CDR2 FQNEAQ (reference sequence). This chain connects TRBV7-9 to TRBJ2-7; TRBD1 agrees at 7 bases. The source of this sequence is a man in his forties or fifties with COVID-19, enrolled during active disease. Sample: peripheral blood. CDR3 protein: CASSLGQAITYEQYF. The DNA for the CDR3 is TGTGCCAGCAGCCTCGGACAGGCGATAACCTACGAGCAGTACTTC. Based on the CDR3 plus reference TRBV7-9 and TRBJ2-7, the full variable domain is DTGVSQNPRHKITKRGQNVTFRCDPISEHNRLYWYRQTLGQGPEFLTYFQNEAQLEKSRLLSDRFSAERPKGSFSTLEIQRTEQGDSAMYLCASSLGQAITYEQYFGPGTRLTVT.